The source of this T cell receptor beta chain is a study of beta chain features in type 1 diabetes. Background on the study: Age, gender, cell numbers and subset yield matched between patients and controls. Across the samples, around 110,000,000 sorted cells were examined in total. General study points: Type 1 diabetes patients showed a moderate but significant shortening of TCRB CDR3s in all four CD4+ subsets.

V gave up 3 bases and J gave up 7 bases, with 10 bases separating them. The CDR3 extends over 13 amino acids. Germline loops: CDR1 SGHTA, CDR2 FQGTGA. Purities in excess of 95% were seen in all sorted populations. Every isolated RNA sample was fully reverse transcribed, so sequencing captured expressed TCRB transcripts. Clones were read by immunoSEQ multiplex PCR, and TCRdb kept only the in-frame ones, dropping some. The table shows 300,000 to 450,000 clones, with over 9.5% occurring only once. This clone has more than one count but fewer than ten. The antigen remains undetermined. V gene TRBV7-3 combines with J gene TRBJ2-4; TRBD2 is a possible D gene (6 bases). This TCR derives from a man aged 18 to 30 in good health. Sequencing used naive CD4+ T cells from blood. The CDR3 DNA reads as TGTGCCAGCAGCTTGGGTGGGGGGAACATTCAGTACTTC. Translation: CASSLGGGNIQYF.